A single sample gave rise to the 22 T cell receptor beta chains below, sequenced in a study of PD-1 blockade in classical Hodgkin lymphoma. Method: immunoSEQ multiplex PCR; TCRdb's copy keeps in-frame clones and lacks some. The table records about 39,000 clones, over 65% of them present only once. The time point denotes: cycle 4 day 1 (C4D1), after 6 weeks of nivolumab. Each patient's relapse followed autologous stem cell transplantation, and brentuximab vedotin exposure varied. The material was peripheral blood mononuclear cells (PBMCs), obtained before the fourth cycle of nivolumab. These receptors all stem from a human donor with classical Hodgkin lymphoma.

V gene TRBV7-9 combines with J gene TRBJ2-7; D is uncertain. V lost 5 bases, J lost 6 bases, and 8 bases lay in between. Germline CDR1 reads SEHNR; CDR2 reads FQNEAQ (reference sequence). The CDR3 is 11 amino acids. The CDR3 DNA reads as TGTGCCAGCAGCCCCGCCAGCGAGCAGTACTTC. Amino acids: CASSPASEQYF.

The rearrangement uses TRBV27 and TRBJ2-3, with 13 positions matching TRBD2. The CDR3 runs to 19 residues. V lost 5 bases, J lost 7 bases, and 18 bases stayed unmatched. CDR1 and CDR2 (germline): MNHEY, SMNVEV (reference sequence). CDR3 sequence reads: CASSPWTSGGYPNRNTQYF. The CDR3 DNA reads TGTGCCAGCAGTCCCTGGACTAGCGGGGGCTACCCCAACCGGAATACGCAGTATTTT.

The CDR3 protein is CASSYRQGTTEAFF. The CDR3 DNA reads as TGTGCCAGCAGTTACCGACAGGGGACGACTGAAGCTTTCTTT. The chain recombines TRBV6-5 with TRBJ1-1, with TRBD1 matching over 8 bases. From germline, CDR1 is MNHEY and CDR2 SVGAGI. CDR3 length equals 14 residues. The V and J ends lost 2 bases and 5 bases, in that order; junction bases with no gene match: 4.

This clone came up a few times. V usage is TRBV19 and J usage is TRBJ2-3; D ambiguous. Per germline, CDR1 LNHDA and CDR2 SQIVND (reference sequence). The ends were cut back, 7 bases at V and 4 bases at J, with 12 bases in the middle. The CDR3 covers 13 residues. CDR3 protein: CASKVSLSDTQYF. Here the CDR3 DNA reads TGTGCCAGTAAAGTCAGCCTGTCAGATACGCAGTATTTT.

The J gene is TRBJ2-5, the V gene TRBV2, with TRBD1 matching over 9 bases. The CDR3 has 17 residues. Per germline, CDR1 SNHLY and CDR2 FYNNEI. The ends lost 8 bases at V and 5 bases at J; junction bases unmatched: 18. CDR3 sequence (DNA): TGTGCCAGCGAGGGTTTCCTGGGACAGGGCGGGTGGGAGACCCAGTACTTC. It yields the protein CASEGFLGQGGWETQYF.

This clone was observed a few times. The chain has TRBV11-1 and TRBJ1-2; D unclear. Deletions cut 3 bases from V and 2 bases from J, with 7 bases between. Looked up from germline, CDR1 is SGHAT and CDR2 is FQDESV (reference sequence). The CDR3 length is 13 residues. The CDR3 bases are TGTGCCAGCAGCTTGCAGAGGAACTATGGCTACACCTTC. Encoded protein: CASSLQRNYGYTF.

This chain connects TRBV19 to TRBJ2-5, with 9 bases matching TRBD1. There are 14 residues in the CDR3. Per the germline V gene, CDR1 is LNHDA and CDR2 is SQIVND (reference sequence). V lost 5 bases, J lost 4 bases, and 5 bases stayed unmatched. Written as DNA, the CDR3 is TGTGCCAGTAGTGCCACAGGGGGCGGAGAGACCCAGTACTTC. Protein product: CASSATGGGETQYF.

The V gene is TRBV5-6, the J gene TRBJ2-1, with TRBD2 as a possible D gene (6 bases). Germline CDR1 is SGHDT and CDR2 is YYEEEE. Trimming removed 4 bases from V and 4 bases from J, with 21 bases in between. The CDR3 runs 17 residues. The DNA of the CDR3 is TGTGCCAGCAGCGGGACCTTCAGGGTGGGGGGATACAATGAGCAGTTCTTC. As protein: CASSGTFRVGGYNEQFF. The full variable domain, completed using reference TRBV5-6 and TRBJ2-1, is DAGVTQSPTHLIKTRGQQVTLRCSPKSGHDTVSWYQQALGQGPQFIFQYYEEEERQRGNFPDRFSGHQFPNYSSELNVNALLLGDSALYLCASSGTFRVGGYNEQFFGPGTRLTVL.

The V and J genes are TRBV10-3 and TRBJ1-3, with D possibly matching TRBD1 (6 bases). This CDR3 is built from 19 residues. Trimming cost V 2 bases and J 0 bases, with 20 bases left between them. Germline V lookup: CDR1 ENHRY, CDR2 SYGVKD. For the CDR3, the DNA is TGTGCCATCAGTGAGCCTATACCGGGACAACGCCACTCTGGAAACACCATATATTTT. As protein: CAISEPIPGQRHSGNTIYF.

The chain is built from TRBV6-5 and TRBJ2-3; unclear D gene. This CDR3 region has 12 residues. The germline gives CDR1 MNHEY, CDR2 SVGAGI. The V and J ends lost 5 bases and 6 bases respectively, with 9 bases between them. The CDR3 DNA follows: TGTGCCAGCAGTCCTGGCCTGGATACGCAGTATTTT. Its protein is CASSPGLDTQYF.

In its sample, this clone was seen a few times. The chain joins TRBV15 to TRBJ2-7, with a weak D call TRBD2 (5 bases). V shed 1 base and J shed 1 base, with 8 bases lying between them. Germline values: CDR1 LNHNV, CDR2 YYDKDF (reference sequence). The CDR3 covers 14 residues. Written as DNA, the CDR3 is TGTGCCACCAGCAGAGGTGGGGAGTCCTACGAGCAGTACTTC. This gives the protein CATSRGGESYEQYF.

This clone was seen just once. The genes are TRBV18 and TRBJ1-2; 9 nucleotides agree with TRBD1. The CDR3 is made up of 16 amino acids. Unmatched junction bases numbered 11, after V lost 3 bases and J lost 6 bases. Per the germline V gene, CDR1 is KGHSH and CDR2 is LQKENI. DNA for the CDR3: TGTGCCAGCTCACCGGGACAGGGTTTATTTCTCGATGGCTACACCTTC. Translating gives CASSPGQGLFLDGYTF. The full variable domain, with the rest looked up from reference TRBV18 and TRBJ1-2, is NAGVMQNPRHLVRRRGQEARLRCSPMKGHSHVYWYRQLPEEGLKFMVYLQKENIIDESGMPKERFSAEFPKEGPSILRIQQVVRGDSAAYFCASSPGQGLFLDGYTFGSGTRLTVV.

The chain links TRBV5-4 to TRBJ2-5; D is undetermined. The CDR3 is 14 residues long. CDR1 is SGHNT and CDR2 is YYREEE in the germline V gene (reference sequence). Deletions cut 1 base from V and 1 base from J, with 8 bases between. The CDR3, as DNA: TGTGCCAGCAGCTTGACCCGCAGCCAAGAGACCCAGTACTTC. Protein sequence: CASSLTRSQETQYF.

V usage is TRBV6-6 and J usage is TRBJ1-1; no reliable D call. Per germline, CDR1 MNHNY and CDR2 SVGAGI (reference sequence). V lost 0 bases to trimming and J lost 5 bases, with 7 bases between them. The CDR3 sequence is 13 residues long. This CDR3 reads CASSYSIGTEAFF. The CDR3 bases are TGTGCCAGCAGTTACTCGATCGGGACTGAAGCTTTCTTT.

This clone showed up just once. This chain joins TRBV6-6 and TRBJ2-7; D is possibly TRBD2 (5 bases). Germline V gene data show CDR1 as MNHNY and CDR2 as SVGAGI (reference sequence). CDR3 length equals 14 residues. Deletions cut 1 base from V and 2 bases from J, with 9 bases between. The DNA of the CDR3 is TGTGCCAGCAGTTACTATGAGGGAACCTACGAGCAGTACTTC. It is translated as CASSYYEGTYEQYF.

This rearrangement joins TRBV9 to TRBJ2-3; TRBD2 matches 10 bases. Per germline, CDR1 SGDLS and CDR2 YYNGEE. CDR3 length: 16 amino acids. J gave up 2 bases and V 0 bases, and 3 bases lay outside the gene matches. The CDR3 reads CASSVGTSGNTDTQYF. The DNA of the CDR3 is TGTGCCAGCAGCGTAGGAACTAGCGGGAACACAGATACGCAGTATTTT.

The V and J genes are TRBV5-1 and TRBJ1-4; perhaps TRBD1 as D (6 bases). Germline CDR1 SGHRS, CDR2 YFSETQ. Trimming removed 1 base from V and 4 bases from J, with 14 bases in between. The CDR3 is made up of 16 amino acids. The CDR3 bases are TGCGCCAGCAGCTTGATTTTCGGGGGCCGTAATGAAAAACTGTTTTTT. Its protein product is CASSLIFGGRNEKLFF.

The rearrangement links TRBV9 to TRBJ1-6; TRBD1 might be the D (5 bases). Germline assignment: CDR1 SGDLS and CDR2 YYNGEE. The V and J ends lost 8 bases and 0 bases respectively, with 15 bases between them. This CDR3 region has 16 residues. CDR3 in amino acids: CASSLQESSYNSPLHF. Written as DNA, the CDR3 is TGTGCCAGTTCCCTACAGGAGAGCTCCTATAATTCACCCCTCCACTTT.

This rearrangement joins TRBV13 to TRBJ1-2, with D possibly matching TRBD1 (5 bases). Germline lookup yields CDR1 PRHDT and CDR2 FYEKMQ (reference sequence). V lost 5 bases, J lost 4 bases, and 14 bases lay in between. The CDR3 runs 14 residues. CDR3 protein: CASSKLGPAYGYTF. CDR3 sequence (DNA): TGTGCCAGCAGCAAACTGGGACCAGCCTATGGCTACACCTTC.

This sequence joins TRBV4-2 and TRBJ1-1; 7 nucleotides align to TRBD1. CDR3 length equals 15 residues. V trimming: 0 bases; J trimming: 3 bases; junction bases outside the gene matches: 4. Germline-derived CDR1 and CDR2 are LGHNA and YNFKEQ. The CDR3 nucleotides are TGTGCCAGCAGCCAAGAAGGGGACAGTCACACTGAAGCTTTCTTT. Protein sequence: CASSQEGDSHTEAFF.

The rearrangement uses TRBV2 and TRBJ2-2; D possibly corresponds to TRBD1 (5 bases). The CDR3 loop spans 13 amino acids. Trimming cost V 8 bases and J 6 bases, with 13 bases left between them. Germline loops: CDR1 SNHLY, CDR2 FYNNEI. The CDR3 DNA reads TGTGCCAGCCAGTTCAGGGTCGCCGGGGAGCTGTTTTTT. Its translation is CASQFRVAGELFF.

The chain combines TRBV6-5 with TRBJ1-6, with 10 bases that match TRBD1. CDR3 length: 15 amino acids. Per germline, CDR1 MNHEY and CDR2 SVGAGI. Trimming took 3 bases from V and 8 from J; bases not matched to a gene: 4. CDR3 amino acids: CASSYSGTGDSPLHF. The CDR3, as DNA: TGTGCCAGCAGTTATTCCGGGACAGGGGATTCACCCCTCCACTTT.